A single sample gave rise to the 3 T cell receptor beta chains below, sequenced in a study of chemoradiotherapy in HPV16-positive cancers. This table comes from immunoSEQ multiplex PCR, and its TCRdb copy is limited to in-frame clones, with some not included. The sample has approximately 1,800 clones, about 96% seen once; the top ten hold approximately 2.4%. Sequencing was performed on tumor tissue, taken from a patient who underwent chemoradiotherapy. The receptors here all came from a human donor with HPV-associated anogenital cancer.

CDR3 region: CASIAGASTDTQYF. For the CDR3, the DNA is TGTGCCAGCATAGCGGGAGCTAGCACAGATACGCAGTATTTT. This chain uses TRBV2 with TRBJ2-3; 9 positions agree with TRBD2. CDR1 is SNHLY and CDR2 is FYNNEI in the germline V gene. The ends lost 7 bases at V and 0 bases at J; junction bases unmatched: 2. The CDR3 loop spans 14 amino acids.

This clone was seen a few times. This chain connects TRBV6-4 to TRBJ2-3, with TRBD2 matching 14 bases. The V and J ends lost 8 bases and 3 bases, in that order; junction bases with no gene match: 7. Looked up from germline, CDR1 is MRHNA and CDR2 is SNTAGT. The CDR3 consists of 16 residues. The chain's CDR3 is CASSATSGGATDTQYF. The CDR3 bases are TGTGCCAGCTCCGCGACTAGCGGGGGGGCGACAGATACGCAGTATTTT.

CDR3 residues: CASSEVEGTDGYTF. The CDR3 coding sequence is TGTGCCAGCAGTGAAGTAGAGGGTACGGATGGCTACACCTTC. The chain couples TRBV6-1 to TRBJ1-2, with D unclear. The CDR3 extends over 14 amino acids. Per germline, CDR1 MNHNS and CDR2 SASEGT. The ends were cut back, 1 base at V and 6 bases at J, with 12 bases in the middle.